These 30 T cell receptor beta chains came from one sample sequenced in a study of blood T cell repertoires in COVID-19. This table comes from immunoSEQ multiplex PCR, and its TCRdb copy is limited to in-frame clones, with some not included. The table includes around 300,000 clones, 85% detected once. The specimen sequenced was peripheral blood. All receptors derive from a human donor in a cohort sampled during active COVID-19.

This clone was counted between two and nine times. The rearrangement joins TRBV5-6 to TRBJ1-5; no clear D. Germline V gene sequence: CDR1 SGHDT, CDR2 YYEEEE. The CDR3 is 14 residues long. V was cut by 6 bases and J by 0 bases, with 10 bases left in between. The CDR3 DNA reads TGTGCCAGCACCTCCAGTTATAGCAATCAGCCCCAGCATTTT. Its protein is CASTSSYSNQPQHF.

The gene calls are TRBV19 and TRBJ2-3, with 11 nucleotides matching TRBD2. The CDR3 contains 15 residues. Germline assignment: CDR1 LNHDA and CDR2 SQIVND (reference sequence). V lost 3 bases and J lost 5; bases outside the gene matches: 4. The CDR3 DNA reads as TGTGCCAGTAGTATGGTTAGCGGGAGGGGAGATACGCAGTATTTT. Translating gives CASSMVSGRGDTQYF.

This clone was recorded a few times. This rearrangement joins TRBV11-2 to TRBJ2-1; 10 bases match TRBD1. The CDR3 loop spans 18 amino acids. Germline V lookup: CDR1 SGHAT, CDR2 FQNNGV. The V and J ends lost 5 bases and 5 bases, in that order; junction bases with no gene match: 15. The CDR3 DNA sequence: TGTGCCAGCAGCCTTTATTGGGGGACAGGGGCCCCAAACAATGAGCAGTTCTTC. Residues: CASSLYWGTGAPNNEQFF.

The chain has TRBV19 and TRBJ1-1, with D possibly matching TRBD1 (5 bases). Germline CDR1 is LNHDA and CDR2 is SQIVND (reference sequence). This CDR3 region has 15 residues. Trimming pared 5 bases from V and 4 bases from J, leaving 17 bases between. The CDR3 coding sequence is TGTGCCAGTAGTGCTATGACAGTGATGGGCACTGAAGCTTTCTTT. Protein sequence: CASSAMTVMGTEAFF.

J is TRBJ2-7 and V is TRBV3-1 (or the pseudogene TRBV3-2); D may be TRBD1 (6 bases). Germline values: CDR1 LGHDT, CDR2 YNNKEL (reference sequence). V lost 4 bases and J 5 bases, leaving 15 bases between the germline ends. This CDR3 has 14 residues. The CDR3 sequence is CASSPGHIIHEQYF. The CDR3 DNA follows: TGTGCCAGCAGCCCGGGACATATAATCCACGAGCAGTACTTC.

The chain uses TRBV28 and TRBJ2-3; 9 bases map to TRBD1. This CDR3 contains 13 residues. Germline CDR1 and CDR2: MDHEN and SYDVKM. After removal of 8 bases from V and 5 bases from J, the junction contained 5 bases not matched to a gene. Here the CDR3 reads CASRDREVDTQYF. As DNA, the CDR3 is TGTGCCAGCCGGGACAGGGAGGTAGATACGCAGTATTTT.

The count of this clone is one. The genes are TRBV30 and TRBJ2-3; D is ambiguous. The CDR3 is 14 amino acids. Per germline, CDR1 GTSNPN and CDR2 SVGIG (reference sequence). With 1 base removed from V and 0 bases from J, the gap between germline ends came to 8 bases. The CDR3 DNA sequence: TGTGCCTGGAGTGGACTCACTAGCACAGATACGCAGTATTTT. This encodes CAWSGLTSTDTQYF.

This chain connects TRBV5-4 to TRBJ2-1, with 7 nucleotides matching TRBD2. CDR3 length: 16 amino acids. Trimming cost V 4 bases and J 1 base; bases outside gene matches: 8. CDR1 is SGHNT, CDR2 YYREEE, per germline (reference sequence). The CDR3 coding sequence is TGTGCCAGCAGCACGGGGGGAGAGCCTTCCTACAATGAGCAGTTCTTC. Encoded protein: CASSTGGEPSYNEQFF.

This sequence joins TRBV10-3 and TRBJ2-7; D is possibly TRBD1 (8 bases). V gave up 2 bases and J gave up 0 bases, with 14 bases separating them. Germline CDR1 reads ENHRY; CDR2 reads SYGVKD. The CDR3 runs to 16 residues. CDR3 bases: TGTGCCATCAGTGAGGGGGACAGGACTAGCTCCTACGAGCAGTACTTC. Protein sequence: CAISEGDRTSSYEQYF.

The rearrangement uses TRBV5-4 and TRBJ2-3; 9 bases align to TRBD1. V shed 5 bases and J 4 bases; nucleotides not matched to a gene: 8. This CDR3 spans 15 amino acids. CDR1 and CDR2 (germline): SGHNT, YYREEE (reference sequence). CDR3 nucleotides: TGTGCCAGCAGTAGGGGGGGACAGGGTCCAGATACGCAGTATTTT. Its protein is CASSRGGQGPDTQYF.

This clone was counted between two and nine times. The chain couples TRBV9 to TRBJ2-1, with TRBD2 identical over 7 bases. V shed 0 bases and J 5 bases; nucleotides not matched to a gene: 8. The germline V gene encodes CDR1 SGDLS and CDR2 YYNGEE. The CDR3 totals 16 residues. In DNA, the CDR3 is TGTGCCAGCAGCGTAGCCCCTGCGGGAGTGGACAATGAGCAGTTCTTC. This gives the protein CASSVAPAGVDNEQFF.

This chain links TRBV7-3 with TRBJ2-1; TRBD2 matches 8 bases. The CDR3 totals 14 residues. The germline CDR1 and CDR2 sequences are SGHTA and FQGTGA. The J segment lost 9 bases and the V segment lost 4 bases, leaving 8 bases of the junction unmatched. The CDR3, as DNA: TGTGCCAGCAGCTCCGGGACTAGTGGGAGTGAGCAGTTCTTC. This sequence encodes CASSSGTSGSEQFF.

The rearrangement joins TRBV3-1 (or the pseudogene TRBV3-2) to TRBJ2-3, with D perhaps TRBD2 (5 bases). CDR1 is LGHDT, CDR2 YNNKEL, per germline (reference sequence). The length of the CDR3 is 15 residues. With 2 bases removed from V and 0 bases from J, the gap between germline ends came to 9 bases. CDR3 amino acids: CASSQRERSTDTQYF. As DNA, the CDR3 is TGTGCCAGCAGCCAAAGGGAGAGAAGCACAGATACGCAGTATTTT.

The CDR3 sequence: CASSGSRRDTQYF. CDR3 DNA: TGTGCCAGCAGCGGATCAAGGAGAGATACGCAGTATTTT. This rearrangement joins TRBV11-1 to TRBJ2-3; D is unclear. This CDR3 is built from 13 residues. Between the trimmed V and J ends, which lost 5 bases and 5 bases, there was a span of 11 bases. Germline V gene lookup returns CDR1 SGHAT and CDR2 FQDESV (reference sequence).

This clone was detected only a few times. V usage is TRBV19 and J usage is TRBJ2-1; the match to TRBD2 covers 9 bases. Germline V gene sequence: CDR1 LNHDA, CDR2 SQIVND (reference sequence). Unmatched junction bases numbered 12, after V lost 3 bases and J lost 3 bases. The CDR3 loop spans 18 amino acids. CDR3 coding DNA: TGTGCCAGTAGTATCAAACAACCGGGACTAGCCTTCTACAATGAGCAGTTCTTC. Protein product: CASSIKQPGLAFYNEQFF.

The V and J genes are TRBV7-2 and TRBJ2-7; D remains unclear. Germline V lookup: CDR1 SGHTA, CDR2 FQGNSA. The CDR3 consists of 13 residues. Between the trimmed V and J ends, which lost 5 bases and 0 bases, there was a span of 8 bases. CDR3 sequence: CASSLPSSYEQYF. CDR3 DNA sequence: TGTGCCAGCAGCCTCCCTAGCTCCTACGAGCAGTACTTC.

V is TRBV28 and J is TRBJ2-5, with 9 bases aligning to TRBD1. This CDR3 has 15 residues. Germline V gives CDR1 MDHEN, CDR2 SYDVKM. Trimming removed 3 bases from V and 3 bases from J; junction bases left unmatched: 5. CDR3 DNA sequence: TGTGCCAGCAGTTTCCCGACAGGGGGTAAAGAGACCCAGTACTTC. This encodes CASSFPTGGKETQYF.

This chain uses TRBV14 with TRBJ2-6; possible D gene TRBD2, 5 bases. Trimming pared 2 bases from V and 8 bases from J, leaving 16 bases between. Germline V gene lookup returns CDR1 SGHDN and CDR2 FVKESK. The CDR3 is 16 amino acids. As DNA, the CDR3 is TGTGCCAGCAGCCAAACTAGGAAAGTCGGTACCAACGTCCTGACTTTC. It is translated as CASSQTRKVGTNVLTF.

The chain has TRBV5-6 and TRBJ1-2; D is ambiguous. Germline lookup yields CDR1 SGHDT and CDR2 YYEEEE. The V end lost 2 bases, the J end lost 2 bases, and 7 bases lay between the germline ends. This CDR3 is built from 13 residues. The CDR3 DNA reads TGTGCCAGCAGCTTACCGGGGAACTATGGCTACACCTTC. This gives the protein CASSLPGNYGYTF.

This chain joins TRBV24-1 and TRBJ1-5; D is possibly TRBD1 (5 bases). CDR1 and CDR2 from the germline V gene are KGHDR and SFDVKD. The CDR3 spans 13 residues. Deletions cut 7 bases from V and 3 bases from J, with 9 bases between. CDR3 region: CATSQGPNQPQHF. The CDR3 bases are TGTGCCACCAGCCAGGGTCCCAATCAGCCCCAGCATTTT.

The gene calls are TRBV10-3 and TRBJ2-5; no clear D. This CDR3 spans 11 amino acids. V was clipped by 8 bases and J by 4 bases, with 8 bases between them. From germline, CDR1 is ENHRY and CDR2 SYGVKD. The CDR3 DNA reads as TGTGCCATCTCCGGCGGAGAGACCCAGTACTTC. It is translated as CAISGGETQYF.

The chain joins TRBV30 to TRBJ1-2; possibly TRBD1 for D (6 bases). The CDR3 has 13 amino acids. Germline CDR1 GTSNPN, CDR2 SVGIG (reference sequence). The CDR3 sequence: CVSGGGSNYGYTF. The DNA for the CDR3 is TGTGTTTCCGGGGGGGGCTCTAACTATGGCTACACCTTC.

V is TRBV27 and J is TRBJ1-2; no reliable D call. The V gene lost 4 bases and the J gene lost 0 bases, with 6 bases spanning the gap. Germline V gene data show CDR1 as MNHEY and CDR2 as SMNVEV (reference sequence). This CDR3 has 13 residues. Here the CDR3 reads CASSSLPNYGYTF. DNA for the CDR3: TGTGCCAGCAGTTCCCTACCTAACTATGGCTACACCTTC.

V is TRBV28 and J is TRBJ1-1, with TRBD1 matching 7 bases. In germline, CDR1 is MDHEN, CDR2 SYDVKM. The CDR3 consists of 14 residues. The V segment lost 6 bases and the J segment 7 bases; nucleotides outside the gene matches: 11. The CDR3 DNA reads as TGTGCCAGCAGCCGCCCGGGACAGCGAAATGAAGCTTTCTTT. Amino acid sequence: CASSRPGQRNEAFF.

The V and J genes are TRBV5-1 and TRBJ2-2; 7 nucleotides agree with TRBD1. The germline gives CDR1 SGHRS, CDR2 YFSETQ. This CDR3 has 15 amino acids. V was clipped by 4 bases and J by 3 bases; unmatched bases: 6. Written as DNA, the CDR3 is TGCGCCAGCAGCACCAGGACAGGAGACACCGGGGAGCTGTTTTTT. It encodes CASSTRTGDTGELFF.

The chain has TRBV3-1 (or the pseudogene TRBV3-2) and TRBJ2-6, with 8 nucleotides matching TRBD1. This CDR3 spans 19 amino acids. Losses at the gene ends were 4 bases for V and 0 bases for J; bases not matched to a gene: 11. The V gene's germline CDR1 is LGHDT and CDR2 YNNKEL (reference sequence). The CDR3: CASSPRPGTGSSGANVLTF. As DNA, the CDR3 is TGTGCCAGCAGCCCCCGTCCCGGGACAGGCAGCTCTGGGGCCAACGTCCTGACTTTC.

V and J are TRBV2 and TRBJ2-1, with 10 positions matching TRBD1. This CDR3 comprises 15 residues. Germline values: CDR1 SNHLY, CDR2 FYNNEI. Germline trimming cut 4 bases from V and 4 bases from J; bases unmatched to any gene: 4. The CDR3 nucleotides read TGTGCCAGCAGTGGGGACAGGGGAGGTTACAATGAGCAGTTCTTC. Protein product: CASSGDRGGYNEQFF.

The J gene is TRBJ2-1, the V gene TRBV5-4; 7 nucleotides line up with TRBD1. The CDR3 has 16 residues. The trim removed 4 bases at V and 6 bases at J, leaving 13 bases unmatched. From germline, CDR1 is SGHNT and CDR2 YYREEE (reference sequence). The CDR3 loop reads CASSTPDRIGTNEQFF. The CDR3 nucleotides read TGTGCCAGCAGCACACCGGACAGGATAGGGACCAATGAGCAGTTCTTC.

This chain joins TRBV3-1 (or the pseudogene TRBV3-2) and TRBJ2-1; no firm D call. The CDR3 has 12 amino acids. Germline CDR1 is LGHDT and CDR2 is YNNKEL (reference sequence). V shed 0 bases and J shed 10 bases, with 7 bases lying between them. The CDR3 loop is CASSQEGREQFF. The CDR3 DNA is TGTGCCAGCAGCCAAGAGGGCAGGGAGCAGTTCTTC.

The chain links TRBV28 to TRBJ1-4, with TRBD1 as a possible D gene (5 bases). The CDR3 totals 14 residues. The germline gives CDR1 MDHEN, CDR2 SYDVKM. Between the trimmed V and J ends, which lost 5 bases and 7 bases, there was a span of 14 bases. The CDR3 loop reads CASSLTDRAEKLFF. The CDR3 region has the DNA TGTGCCAGCAGTCTGACAGACCGGGCTGAAAAACTGTTTTTT.